This TCR beta chain appears in the sequencing data of a study of shared clonotypes between healthy human individuals. Trimming shortened V by 3 bases and J by 5 bases, and 21 bases separated the two germline ends. Germline CDR1 reads MGHRA; CDR2 reads YSYEKL. This CDR3 is built from 17 residues. Replicate PCRs from sorted subsets contained roughly 200 ng DNA, which is 30,000 to 35,000 T cell genomes. Some clones are missing from TCRdb's copy, which holds only in-frame ones; the method was immunoSEQ multiplex PCR. In the table there are under 2.5 million clones, under 95% of which are singletons. Points from the study as a whole: In a few donors, around 5% of naive CD4 clonotypes appeared in common.

Comment on this clone: Its antigen is still unknown.

Sequenced sample: naive CD4+ T cells from PBMCs. Regarding subset: CD45RA+ positively selected. This TCR was recovered from a man between 18 and 29 years old in good health. Some clones in this sample may be carry-over from other donors' samples. The chain links TRBV4-1 to TRBJ2-3; D may be TRBD1 (6 bases). CDR3 in amino acids: CASSQDRDRNLGDTQYF. DNA for the CDR3: TGCGCCAGCAGCCAGGACCGTGACAGGAATTTAGGAGATACGCAGTATTTT.